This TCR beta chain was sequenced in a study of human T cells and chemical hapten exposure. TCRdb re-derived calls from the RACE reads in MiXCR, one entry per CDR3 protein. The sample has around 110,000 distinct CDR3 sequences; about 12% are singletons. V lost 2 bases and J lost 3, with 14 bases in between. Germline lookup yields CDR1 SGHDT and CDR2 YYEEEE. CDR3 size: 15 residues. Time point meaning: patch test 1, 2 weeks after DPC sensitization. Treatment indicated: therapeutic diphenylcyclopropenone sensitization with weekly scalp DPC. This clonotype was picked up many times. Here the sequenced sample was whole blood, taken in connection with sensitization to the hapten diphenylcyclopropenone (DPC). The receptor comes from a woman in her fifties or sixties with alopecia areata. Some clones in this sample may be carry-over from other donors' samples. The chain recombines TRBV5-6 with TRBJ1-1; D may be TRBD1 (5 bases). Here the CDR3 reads CASSFVDRPDTEAFF. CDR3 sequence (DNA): TGTGCCAGCAGCTTTGTAGACAGACCAGACACTGAAGCTTTCTTT. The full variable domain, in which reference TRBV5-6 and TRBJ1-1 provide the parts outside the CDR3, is DAGVTQSPTHLIKTRGQQVTLRCSPKSGHDTVSWYQQALGQGPQFIFQYYEEEERQRGNFPDRFSGHQFPNYSSELNVNALLLGDSALYLCASSFVDRPDTEAFFGQGTRLTVV.